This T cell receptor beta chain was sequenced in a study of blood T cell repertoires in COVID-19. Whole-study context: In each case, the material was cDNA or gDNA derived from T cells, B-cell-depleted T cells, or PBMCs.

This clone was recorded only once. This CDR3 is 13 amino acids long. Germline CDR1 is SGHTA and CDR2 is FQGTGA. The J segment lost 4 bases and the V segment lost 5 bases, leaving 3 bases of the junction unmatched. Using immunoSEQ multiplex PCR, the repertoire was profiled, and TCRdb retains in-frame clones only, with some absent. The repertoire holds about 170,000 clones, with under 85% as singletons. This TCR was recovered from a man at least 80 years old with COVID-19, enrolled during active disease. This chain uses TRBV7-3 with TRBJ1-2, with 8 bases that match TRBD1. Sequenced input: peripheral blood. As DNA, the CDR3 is TGTGCCAGCAGCCCCGACAGGGGCTATGGCTACACCTTC. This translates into CASSPDRGYGYTF.